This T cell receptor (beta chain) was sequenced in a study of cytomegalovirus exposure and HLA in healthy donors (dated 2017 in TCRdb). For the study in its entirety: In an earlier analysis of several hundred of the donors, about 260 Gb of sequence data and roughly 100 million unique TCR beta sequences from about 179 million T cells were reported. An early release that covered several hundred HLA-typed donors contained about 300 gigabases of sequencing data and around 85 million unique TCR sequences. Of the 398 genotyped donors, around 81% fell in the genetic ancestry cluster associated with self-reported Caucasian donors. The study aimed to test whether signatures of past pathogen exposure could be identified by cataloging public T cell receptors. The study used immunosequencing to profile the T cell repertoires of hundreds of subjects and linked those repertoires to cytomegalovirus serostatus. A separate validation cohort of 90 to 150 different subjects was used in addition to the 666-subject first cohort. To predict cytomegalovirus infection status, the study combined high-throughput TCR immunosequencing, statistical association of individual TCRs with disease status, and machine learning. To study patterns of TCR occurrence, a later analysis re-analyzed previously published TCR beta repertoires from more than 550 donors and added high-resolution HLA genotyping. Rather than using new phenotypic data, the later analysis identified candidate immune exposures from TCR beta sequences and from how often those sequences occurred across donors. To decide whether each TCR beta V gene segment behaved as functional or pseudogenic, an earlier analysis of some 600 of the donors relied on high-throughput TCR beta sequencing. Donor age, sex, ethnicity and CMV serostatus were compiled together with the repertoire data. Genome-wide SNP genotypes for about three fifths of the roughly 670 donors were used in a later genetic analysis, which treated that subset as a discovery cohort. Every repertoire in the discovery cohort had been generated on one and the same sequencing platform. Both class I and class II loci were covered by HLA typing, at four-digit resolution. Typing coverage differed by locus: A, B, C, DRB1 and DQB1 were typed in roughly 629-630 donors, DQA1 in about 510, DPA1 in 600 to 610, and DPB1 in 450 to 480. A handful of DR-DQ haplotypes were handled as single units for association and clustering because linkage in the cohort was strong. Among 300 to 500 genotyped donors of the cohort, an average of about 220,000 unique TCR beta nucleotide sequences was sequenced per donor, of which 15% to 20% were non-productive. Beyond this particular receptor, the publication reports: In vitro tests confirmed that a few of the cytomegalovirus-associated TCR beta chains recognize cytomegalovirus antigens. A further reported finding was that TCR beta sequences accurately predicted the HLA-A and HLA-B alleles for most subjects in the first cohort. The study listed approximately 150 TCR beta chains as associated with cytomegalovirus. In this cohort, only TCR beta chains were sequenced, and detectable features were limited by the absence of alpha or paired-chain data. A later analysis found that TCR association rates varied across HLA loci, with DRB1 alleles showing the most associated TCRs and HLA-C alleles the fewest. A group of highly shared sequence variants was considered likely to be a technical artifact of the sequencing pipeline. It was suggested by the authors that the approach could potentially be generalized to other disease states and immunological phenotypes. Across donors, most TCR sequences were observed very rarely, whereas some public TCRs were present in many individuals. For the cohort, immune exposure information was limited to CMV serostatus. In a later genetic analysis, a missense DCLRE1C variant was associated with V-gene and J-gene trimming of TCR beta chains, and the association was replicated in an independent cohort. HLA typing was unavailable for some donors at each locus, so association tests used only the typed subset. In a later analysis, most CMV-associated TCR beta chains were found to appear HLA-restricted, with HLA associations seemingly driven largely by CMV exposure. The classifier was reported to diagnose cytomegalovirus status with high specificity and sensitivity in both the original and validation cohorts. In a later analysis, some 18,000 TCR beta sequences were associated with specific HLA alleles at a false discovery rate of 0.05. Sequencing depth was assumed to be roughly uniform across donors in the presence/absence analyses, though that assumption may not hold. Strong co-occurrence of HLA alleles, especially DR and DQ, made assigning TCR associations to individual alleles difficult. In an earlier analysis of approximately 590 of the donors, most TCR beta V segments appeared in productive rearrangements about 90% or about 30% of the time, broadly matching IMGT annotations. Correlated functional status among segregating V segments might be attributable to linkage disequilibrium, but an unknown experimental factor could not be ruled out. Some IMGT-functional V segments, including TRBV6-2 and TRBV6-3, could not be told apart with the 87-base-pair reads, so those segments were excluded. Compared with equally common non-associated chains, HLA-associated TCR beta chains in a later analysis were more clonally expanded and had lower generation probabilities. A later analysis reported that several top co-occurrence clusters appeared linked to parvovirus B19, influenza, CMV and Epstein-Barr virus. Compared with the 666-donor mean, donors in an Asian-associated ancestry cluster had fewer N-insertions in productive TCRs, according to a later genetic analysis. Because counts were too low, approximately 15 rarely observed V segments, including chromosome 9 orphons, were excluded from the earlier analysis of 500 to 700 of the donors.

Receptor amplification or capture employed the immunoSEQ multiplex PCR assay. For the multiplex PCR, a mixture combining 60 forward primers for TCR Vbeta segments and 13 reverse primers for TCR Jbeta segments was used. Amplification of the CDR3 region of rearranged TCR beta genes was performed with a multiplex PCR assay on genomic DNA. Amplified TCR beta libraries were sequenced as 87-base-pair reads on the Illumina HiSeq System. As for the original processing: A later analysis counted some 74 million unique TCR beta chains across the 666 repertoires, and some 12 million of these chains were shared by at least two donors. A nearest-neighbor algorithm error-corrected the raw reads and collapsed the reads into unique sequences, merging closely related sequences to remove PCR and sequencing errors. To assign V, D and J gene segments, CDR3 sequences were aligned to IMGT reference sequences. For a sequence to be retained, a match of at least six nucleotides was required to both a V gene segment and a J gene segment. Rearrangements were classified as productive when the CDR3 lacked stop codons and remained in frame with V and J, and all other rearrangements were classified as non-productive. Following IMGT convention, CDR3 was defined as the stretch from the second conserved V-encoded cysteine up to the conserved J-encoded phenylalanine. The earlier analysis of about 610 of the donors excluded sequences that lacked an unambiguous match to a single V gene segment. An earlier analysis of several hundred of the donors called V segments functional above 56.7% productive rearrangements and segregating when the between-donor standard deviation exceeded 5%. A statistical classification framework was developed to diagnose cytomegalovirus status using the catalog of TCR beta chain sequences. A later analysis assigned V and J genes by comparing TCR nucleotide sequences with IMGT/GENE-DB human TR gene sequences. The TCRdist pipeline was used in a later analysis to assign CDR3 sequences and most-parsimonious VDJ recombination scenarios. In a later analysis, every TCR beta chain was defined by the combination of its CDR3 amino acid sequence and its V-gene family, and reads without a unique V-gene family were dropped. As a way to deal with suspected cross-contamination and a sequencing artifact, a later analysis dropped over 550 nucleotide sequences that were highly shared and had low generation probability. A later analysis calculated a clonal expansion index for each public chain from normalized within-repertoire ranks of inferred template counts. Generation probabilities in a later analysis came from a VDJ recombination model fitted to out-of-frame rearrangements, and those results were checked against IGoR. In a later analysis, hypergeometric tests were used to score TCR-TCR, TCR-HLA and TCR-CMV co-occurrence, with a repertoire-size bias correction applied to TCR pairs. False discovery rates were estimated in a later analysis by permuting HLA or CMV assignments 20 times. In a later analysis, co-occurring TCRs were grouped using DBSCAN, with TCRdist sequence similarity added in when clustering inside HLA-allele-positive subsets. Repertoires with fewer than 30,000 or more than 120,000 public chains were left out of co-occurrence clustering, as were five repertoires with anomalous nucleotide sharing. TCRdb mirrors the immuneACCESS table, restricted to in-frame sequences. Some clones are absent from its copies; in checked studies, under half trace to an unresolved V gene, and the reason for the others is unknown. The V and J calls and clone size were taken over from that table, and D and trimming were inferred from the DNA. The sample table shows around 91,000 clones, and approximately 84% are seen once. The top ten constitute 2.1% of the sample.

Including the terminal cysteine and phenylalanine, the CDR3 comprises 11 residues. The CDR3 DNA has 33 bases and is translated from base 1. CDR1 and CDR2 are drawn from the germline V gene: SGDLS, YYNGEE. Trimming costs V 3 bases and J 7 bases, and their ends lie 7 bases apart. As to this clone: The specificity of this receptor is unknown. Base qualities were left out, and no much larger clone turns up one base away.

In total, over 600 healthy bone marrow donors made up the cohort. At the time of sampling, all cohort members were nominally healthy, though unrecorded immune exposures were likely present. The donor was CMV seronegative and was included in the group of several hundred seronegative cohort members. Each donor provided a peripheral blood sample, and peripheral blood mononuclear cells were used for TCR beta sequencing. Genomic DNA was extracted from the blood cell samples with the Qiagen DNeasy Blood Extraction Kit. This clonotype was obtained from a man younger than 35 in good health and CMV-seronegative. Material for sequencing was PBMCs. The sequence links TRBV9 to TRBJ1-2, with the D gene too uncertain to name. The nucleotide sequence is TGTGCCAGCAGCGGAGAGGCTGGCTACACCTTC. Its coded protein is CASSGEAGYTF.